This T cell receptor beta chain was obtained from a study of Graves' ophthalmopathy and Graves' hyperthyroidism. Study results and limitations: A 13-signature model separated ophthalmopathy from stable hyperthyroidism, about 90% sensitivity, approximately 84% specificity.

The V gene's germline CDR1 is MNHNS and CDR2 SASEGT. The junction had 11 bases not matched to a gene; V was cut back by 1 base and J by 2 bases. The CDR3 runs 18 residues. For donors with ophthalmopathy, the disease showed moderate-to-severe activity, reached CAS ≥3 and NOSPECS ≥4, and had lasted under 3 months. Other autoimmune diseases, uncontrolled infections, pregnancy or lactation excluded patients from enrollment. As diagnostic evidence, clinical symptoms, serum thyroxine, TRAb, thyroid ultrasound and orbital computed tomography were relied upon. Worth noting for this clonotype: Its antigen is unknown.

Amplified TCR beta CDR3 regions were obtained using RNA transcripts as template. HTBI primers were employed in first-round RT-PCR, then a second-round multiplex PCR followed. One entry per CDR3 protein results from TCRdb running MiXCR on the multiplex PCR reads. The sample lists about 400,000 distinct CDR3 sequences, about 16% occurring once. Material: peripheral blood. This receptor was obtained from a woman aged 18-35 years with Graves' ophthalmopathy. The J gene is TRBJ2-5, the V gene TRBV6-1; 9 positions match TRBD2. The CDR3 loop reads CASSEEVAGARGQETQYF. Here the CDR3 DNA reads TGTGCCAGCAGTGAAGAGGTAGCGGGGGCGAGGGGACAAGAGACCCAGTACTTC.